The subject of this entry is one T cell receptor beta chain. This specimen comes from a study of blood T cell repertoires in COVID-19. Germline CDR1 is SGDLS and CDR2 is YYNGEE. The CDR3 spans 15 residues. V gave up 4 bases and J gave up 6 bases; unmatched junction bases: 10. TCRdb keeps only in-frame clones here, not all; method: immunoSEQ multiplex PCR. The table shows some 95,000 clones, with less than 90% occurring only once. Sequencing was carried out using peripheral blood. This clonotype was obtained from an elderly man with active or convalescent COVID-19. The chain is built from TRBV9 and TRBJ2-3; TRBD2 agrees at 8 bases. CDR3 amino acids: CASSRAGLGTDTQYF. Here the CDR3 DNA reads TGTGCCAGCAGCAGAGCGGGACTAGGTACGGATACGCAGTATTTT.